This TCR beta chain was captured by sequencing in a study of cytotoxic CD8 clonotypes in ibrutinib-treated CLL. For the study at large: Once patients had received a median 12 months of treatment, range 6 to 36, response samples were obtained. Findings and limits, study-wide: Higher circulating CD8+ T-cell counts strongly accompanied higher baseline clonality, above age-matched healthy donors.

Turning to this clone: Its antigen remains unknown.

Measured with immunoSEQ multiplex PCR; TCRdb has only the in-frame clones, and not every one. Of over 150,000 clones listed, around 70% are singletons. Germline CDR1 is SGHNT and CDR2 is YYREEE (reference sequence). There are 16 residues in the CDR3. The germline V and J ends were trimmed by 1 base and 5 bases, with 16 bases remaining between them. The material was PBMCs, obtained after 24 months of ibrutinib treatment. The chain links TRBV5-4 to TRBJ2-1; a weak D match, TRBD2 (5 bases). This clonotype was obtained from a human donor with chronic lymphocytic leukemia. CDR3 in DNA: TGTGCCAGCAGCTTGTATACAGCGGCTCTTCACAATGAGCAGTTCTTC. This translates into CASSLYTAALHNEQFF. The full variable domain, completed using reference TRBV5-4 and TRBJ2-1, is ETGVTQSPTHLIKTRGQQVTLRCSSQSGHNTVSWYQQALGQGPQFIFQYYREEENGRGNFPPRFSGLQFPNYSSELNVNALELDDSALYLCASSLYTAALHNEQFFGPGTRLTVL.